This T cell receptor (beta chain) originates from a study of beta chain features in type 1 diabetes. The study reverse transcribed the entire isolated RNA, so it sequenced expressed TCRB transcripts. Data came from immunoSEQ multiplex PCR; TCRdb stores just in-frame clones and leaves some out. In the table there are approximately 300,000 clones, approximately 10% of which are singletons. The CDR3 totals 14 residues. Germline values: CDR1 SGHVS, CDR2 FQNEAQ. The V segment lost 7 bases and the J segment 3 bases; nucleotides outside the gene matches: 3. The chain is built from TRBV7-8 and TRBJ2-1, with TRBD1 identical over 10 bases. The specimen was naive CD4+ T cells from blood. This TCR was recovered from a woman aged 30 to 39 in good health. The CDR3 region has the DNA TGTGCCAGCACCTGGACAGGGGGCTACAATGAGCAGTTCTTC. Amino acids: CASTWTGGYNEQFF.